This TCR beta chain was profiled in a study of sequential checkpoint blockade in melanoma. The CDR3 has 15 amino acids. CDR1 MNHGY and CDR2 SAAAGT come from the germline V gene. Using immunoSEQ multiplex PCR, the repertoire was profiled, and TCRdb retains in-frame clones only, with some absent. The top ten hold around 24% of the sample, which has over 5,000 clones, about 27% seen once. The treatment was: randomized to nivolumab then ipilimumab (arm A) or the reverse (arm B). Concerning this clone: An end of the junction differs from the germline gene, which may be a read error.

This specimen consisted of tumor tissue (inferred from file names), obtained from a patient given nivolumab and ipilimumab in sequence. The V and J genes are TRBV6-8 and TRBJ2-5; 8 nucleotides line up with TRBD1. This TCR was recovered from a human donor with melanoma. CDR3 sequence (DNA): TGTGCCATCAGTGGGCCTGGACAGGGAGAGGAGACCCAGTACTTC. Protein: CAISGPGQGEETQYF.